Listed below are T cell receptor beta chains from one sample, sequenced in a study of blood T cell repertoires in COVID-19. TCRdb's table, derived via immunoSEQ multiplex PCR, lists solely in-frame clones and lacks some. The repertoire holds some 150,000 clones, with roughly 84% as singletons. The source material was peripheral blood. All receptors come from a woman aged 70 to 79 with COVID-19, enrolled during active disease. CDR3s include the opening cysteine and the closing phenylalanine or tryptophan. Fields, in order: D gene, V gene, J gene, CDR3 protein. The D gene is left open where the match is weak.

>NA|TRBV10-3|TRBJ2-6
CAISPGDSGANVLTF
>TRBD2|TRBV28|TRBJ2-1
CASRPSGSHEQFF
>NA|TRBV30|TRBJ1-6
CAWSPTGYNSPLHF
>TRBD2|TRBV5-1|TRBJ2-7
CASSQGLAGVTYEQYF
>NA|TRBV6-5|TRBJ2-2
CASSKTTNTGELFF
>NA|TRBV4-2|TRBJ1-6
CASSQEQSESPLHF
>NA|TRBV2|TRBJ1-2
CASSYTGSYGYTF
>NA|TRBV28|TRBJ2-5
CASGGETQYF
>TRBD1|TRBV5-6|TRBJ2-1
CASSSEQGKVYNEQFF
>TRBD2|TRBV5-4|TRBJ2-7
CASSLALAGPSYEQYF
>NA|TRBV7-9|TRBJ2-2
CASSLQDTGELFF
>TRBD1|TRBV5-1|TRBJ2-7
CASSYGQGLEQYF
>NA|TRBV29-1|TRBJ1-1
CSVERQSMNTEAFF
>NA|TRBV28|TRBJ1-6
CASSSQSWASPLHF
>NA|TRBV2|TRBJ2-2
CASSWQGNTGELFF
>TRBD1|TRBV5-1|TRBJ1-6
CASSRNAGGGSPLHF
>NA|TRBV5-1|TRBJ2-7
CASSWGVASYEQYF
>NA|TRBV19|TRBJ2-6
CASSRGSGANVLTF
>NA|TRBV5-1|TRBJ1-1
CASSLDEGRTEAFF
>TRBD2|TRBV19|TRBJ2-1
CASSIAGLAGYNEQFF
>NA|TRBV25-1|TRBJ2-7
CASAGGFAVSEQYF
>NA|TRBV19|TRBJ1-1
CASSHGIMNTEAFF
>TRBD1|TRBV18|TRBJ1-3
CASSLETGTGNTIYF
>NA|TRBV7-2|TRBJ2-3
CASSFRGQPTDTQYF
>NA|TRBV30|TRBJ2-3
CAWGLSDTQYF
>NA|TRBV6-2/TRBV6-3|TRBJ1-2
CASSGARDGYTF
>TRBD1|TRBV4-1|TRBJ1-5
CASSRTGGSNQPQHF
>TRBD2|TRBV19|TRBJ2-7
CASSMRERYEQYF
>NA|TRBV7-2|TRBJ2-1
CASTRTSVLDEQFF
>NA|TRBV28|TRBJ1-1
CASGQRGGLGEAFF
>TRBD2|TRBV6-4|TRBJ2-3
CASSDQRGSTDTQYF
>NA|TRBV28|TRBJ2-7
CASSRTGGSSEQYF
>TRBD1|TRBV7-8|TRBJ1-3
CASSLWWTGSSGNTIYF
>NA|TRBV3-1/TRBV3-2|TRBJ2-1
CASSFQRYADNEQFF
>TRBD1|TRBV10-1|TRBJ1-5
CASSEVLNGTGKWINQPQHF
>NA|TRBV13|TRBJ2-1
CASSLQGPSSYNEQFF
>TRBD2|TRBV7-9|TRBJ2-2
CASSLGGRRTGELFF
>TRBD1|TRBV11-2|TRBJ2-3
CASSRSRGSVDTQYF
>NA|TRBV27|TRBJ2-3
CASSLWLDSTDTQYF
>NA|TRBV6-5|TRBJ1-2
CASSLNANYGYTF
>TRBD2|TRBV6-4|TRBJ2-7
CASSDTTSGSYEQYF
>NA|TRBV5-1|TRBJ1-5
CASSLDQGSRQPQHF
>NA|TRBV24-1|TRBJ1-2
CATSARNGYTF
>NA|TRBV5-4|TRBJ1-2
CASSLGGRTANYGYTF
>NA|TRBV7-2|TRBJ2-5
CASSLARSRGQETQYF
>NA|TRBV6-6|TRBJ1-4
CASSIQVPNEKLFF
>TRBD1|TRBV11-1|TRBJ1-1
CASSSRQGMNTEAFF
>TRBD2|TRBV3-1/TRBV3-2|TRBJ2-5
CASSQAREEETQYF
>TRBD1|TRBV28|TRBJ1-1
CASRTGERRTEAFF
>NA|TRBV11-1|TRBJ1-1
CASSFYIKNTEAFF
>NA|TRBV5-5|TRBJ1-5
CASSLVPGGNGNQPQHF
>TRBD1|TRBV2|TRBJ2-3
CATRQGPTDTQYF
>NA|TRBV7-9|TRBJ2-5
CASSLVPETQYF
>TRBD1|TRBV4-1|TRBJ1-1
CASSRGQGAMFGGTEAFF
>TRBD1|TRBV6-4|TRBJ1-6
CASSETGGASPLHF